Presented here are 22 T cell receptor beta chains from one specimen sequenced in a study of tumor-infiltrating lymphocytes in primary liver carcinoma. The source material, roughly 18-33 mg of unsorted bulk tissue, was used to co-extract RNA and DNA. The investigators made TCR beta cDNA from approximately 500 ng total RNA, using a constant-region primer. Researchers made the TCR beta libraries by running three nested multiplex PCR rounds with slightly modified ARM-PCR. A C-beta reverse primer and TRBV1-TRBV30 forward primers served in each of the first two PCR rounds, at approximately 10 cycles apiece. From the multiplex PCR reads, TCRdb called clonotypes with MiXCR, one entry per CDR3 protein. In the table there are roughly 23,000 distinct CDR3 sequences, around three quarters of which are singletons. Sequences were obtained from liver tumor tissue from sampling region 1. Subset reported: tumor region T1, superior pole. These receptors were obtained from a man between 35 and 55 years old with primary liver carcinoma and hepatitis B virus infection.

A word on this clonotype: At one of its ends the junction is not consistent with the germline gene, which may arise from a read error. The CDR3 is CARSSKPGVPYNEQFF. CDR3 DNA sequence: TGTGCCAGAAGCTCCAAACCCGGGGTCCCCTACAATGAGCAGTTCTTC. The chain couples TRBV11-1 to TRBJ2-1, with D possibly TRBD2 on 5 matching bases. The CDR3 runs 16 residues. Germline assignment: CDR1 SGHAT and CDR2 FQDESV (reference sequence).

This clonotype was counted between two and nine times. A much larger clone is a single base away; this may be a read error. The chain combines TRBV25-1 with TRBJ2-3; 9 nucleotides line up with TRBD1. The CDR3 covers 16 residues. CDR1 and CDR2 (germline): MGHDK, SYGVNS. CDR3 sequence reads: CTSSEFWDRDTDTQYF. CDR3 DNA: TGTACCAGCAGTGAATTCTGGGACAGGGACACAGATACGCAGTATTTT.

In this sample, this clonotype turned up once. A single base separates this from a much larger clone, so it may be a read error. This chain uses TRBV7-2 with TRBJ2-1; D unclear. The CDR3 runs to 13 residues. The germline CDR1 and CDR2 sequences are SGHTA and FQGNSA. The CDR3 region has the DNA TGTGCCAGCAGCTTCTATCTCGCGGATGAGGAGTTCTTC. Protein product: CASSFYLADEEFF.

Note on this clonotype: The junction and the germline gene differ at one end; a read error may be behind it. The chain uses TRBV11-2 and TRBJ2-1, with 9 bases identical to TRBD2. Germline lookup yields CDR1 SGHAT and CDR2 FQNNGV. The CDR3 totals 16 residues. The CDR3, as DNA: TGTGCCAGCAGCTTAGATCTCCTAGCGGGATTGAATGAGCAGTCCTTC. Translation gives CASSLDLLAGLNEQSF.

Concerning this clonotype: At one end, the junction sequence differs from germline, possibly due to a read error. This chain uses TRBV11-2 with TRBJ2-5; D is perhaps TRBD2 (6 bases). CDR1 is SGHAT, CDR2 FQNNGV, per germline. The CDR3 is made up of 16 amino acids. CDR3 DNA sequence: TGTACCAGCAGATCCCGGGACTCGGCCCACCAAGAGACCCAGTATTTC. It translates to CTSRSRDSAHQETQYF.

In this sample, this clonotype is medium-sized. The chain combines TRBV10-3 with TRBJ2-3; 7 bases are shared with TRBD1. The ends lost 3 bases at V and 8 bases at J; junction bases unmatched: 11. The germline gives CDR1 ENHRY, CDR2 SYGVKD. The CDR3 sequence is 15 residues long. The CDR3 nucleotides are TGTGCCATCAGTGATCCGACAGGGCTCCGTGGTACGCAGTATTTT. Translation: CAISDPTGLRGTQYF.

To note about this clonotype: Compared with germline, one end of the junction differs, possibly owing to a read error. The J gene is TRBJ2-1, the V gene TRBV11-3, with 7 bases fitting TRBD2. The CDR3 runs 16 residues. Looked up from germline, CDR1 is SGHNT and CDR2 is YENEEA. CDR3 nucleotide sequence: TGTGCCAGCAGTCCAGCAGGACGGGGGGTGGTAGATGAACAGTTCTTC. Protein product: CASSPAGRGVVDEQFF.

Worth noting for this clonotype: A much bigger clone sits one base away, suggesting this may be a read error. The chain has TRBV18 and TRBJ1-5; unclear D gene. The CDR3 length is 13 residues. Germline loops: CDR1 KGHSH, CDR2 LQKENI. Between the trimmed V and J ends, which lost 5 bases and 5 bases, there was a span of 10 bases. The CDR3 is CASSAESYQPQHF. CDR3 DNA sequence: TGTGCCAGCTCAGCCGAAAGCTATCAGCCCCAGCATTTT.

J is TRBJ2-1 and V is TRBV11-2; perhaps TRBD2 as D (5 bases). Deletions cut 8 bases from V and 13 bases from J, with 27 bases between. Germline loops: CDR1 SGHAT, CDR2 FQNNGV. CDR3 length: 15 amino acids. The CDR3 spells CASGPQREGLGDQFF. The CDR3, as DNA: TGTGCCAGCGGCCCCCAGCGAGAGGGATTGGGTGACCAGTTCTTC.

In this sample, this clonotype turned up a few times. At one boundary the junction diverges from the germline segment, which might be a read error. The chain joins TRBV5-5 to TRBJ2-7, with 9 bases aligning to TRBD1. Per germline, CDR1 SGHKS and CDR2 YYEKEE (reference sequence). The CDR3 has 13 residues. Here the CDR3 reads CASSYGTGNEQYF. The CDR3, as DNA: TGTGCTAGCAGCTATGGGACAGGGAACGAGCAGTACTTC.

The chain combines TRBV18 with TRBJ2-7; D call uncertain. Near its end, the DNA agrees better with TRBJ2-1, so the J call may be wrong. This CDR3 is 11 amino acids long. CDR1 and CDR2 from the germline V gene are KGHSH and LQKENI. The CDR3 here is CASSHSYEQFF. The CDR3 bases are TGTGCCAGCTCCCACTCCTACGAGCAGTTCTTC.

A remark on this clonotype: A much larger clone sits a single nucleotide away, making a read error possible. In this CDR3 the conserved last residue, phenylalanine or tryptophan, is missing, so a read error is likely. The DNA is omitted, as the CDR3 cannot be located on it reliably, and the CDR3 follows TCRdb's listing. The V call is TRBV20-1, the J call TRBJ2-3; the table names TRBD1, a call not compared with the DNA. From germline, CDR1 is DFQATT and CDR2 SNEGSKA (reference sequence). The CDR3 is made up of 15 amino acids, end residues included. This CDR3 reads CSAHPTRGRADTQYI.

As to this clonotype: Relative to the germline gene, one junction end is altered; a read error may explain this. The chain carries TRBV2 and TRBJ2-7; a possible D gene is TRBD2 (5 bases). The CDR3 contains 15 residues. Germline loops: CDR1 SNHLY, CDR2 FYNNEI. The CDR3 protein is CTSSENRAVSYEQYF. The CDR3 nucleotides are TGTACCAGCAGTGAGAACAGAGCGGTCTCCTATGAGCAGTACTTC.

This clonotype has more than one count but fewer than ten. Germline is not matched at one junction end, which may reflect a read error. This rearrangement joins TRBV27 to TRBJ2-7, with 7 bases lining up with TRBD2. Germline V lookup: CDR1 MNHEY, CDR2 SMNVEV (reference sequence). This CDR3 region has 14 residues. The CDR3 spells CASSSGGRAYEQYF. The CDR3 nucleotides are TGCGCCAGCAGTTCAGGAGGGAGGGCCTACGAGCAGTACTTC.

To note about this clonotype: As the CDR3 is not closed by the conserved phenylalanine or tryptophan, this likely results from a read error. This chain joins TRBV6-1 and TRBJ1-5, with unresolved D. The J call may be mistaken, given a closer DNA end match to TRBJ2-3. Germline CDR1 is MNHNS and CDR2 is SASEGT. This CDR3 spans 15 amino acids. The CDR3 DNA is TGTGCCAGTAGTGAAATCTCCTATAGCAATCAGCCCCAGTATTCT. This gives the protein CASSEISYSNQPQYS.

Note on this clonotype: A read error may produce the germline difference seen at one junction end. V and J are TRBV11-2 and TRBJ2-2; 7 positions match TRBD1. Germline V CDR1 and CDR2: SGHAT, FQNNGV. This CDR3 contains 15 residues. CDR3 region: CASSIRQSNTGELFF. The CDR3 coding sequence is TGTGCCAGCAGCATTAGGCAATCGAACACAGGGGAGTTGTTTTTT.

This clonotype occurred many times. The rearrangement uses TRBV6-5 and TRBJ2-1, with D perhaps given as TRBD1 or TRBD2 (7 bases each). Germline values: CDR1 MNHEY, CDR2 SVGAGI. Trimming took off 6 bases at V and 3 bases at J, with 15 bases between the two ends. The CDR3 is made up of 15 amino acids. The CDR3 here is CASSGQGGGYNEQFF. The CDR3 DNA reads TGTGCCAGCAGCGGTCAGGGGGGGGGCTACAATGAGCAGTTCTTC.

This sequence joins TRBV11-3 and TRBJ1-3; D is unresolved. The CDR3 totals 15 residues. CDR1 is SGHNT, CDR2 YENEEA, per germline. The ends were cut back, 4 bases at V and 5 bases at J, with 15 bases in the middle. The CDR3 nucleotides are TGTGCCAGCAGCTCAGAGGTCATAGCGAGAAACACCATATATTTT. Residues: CASSSEVIARNTIYF.

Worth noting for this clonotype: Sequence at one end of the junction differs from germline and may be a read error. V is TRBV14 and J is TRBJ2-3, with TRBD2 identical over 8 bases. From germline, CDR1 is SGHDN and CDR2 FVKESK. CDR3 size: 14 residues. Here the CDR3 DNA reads TGTGCCACCAGCCCCGTTCTCGGGAGGGCCGAGCAATATTTT. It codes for CATSPVLGRAEQYF. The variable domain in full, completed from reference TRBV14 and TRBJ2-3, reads EAGVTQFPSHSVIEKGQTVTLRCDPISGHDNLYWYRRVMGKEIKFLLHFVKESKQDESGMPNNRFLAERTGGTYSTLKVQPAELEDSGVYFCATSPVLGRAEQYFGPGTRLTVL.

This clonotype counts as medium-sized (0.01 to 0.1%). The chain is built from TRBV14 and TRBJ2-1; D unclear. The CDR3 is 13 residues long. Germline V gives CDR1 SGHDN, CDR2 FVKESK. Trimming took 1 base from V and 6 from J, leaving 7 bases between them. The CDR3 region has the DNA TGTGCCAGCAGCCAAGGGCCATTCAATGAGCAGTTCTTC. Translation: CASSQGPFNEQFF.

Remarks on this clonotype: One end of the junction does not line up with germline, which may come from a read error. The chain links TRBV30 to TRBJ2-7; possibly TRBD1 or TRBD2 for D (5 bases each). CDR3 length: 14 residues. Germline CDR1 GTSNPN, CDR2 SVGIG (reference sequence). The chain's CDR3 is CAWSLYPGPYEQCF. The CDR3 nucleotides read TGTGCTTGGAGTCTATATCCGGGACCCTACGAGCAGTGCTTC.

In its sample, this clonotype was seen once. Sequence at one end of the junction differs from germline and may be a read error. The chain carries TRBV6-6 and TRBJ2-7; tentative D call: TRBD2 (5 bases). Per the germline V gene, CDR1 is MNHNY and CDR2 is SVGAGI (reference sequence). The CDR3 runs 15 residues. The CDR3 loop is CASSYDTNGNYGQYF. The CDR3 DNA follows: TGTGCCAGCAGTTACGACACCAACGGGAACTACGGGCAGTACTTC.